This entry lists 17 T cell receptor beta chains sequenced from one sample in a study of blood T cell repertoires in COVID-19. TCRdb keeps only in-frame clones here, not all; method: immunoSEQ multiplex PCR. This sample has approximately 240,000 clones, with about four fifths found just once. The sequencing sample was made of peripheral blood. All receptors derive from a man aged 50 to 59 with acute or convalescent COVID-19.

Only a few counts were recorded for this clone. The gene calls are TRBV11-2 and TRBJ1-1; 8 bases match TRBD1. There are 13 residues in the CDR3. The junction had 2 bases not matched to a gene; V was cut back by 5 bases and J by 3 bases. The germline V gene encodes CDR1 SGHAT and CDR2 FQNNGV. CDR3 bases: TGTGCCAGCAGCGTACAGGGGGACACTGAAGCTTTCTTT. Protein product: CASSVQGDTEAFF.

The gene calls are TRBV24-1 and TRBJ2-7, with 8 positions matching TRBD2. This CDR3 has 14 residues. V shed 0 bases, J shed 4 bases, and the junction held 1 base outside the gene matches. Germline CDR1 and CDR2: KGHDR and SFDVKD. The CDR3 is CATSDLTSGYEQYF. CDR3 nucleotides: TGTGCCACCAGTGATTTGACTAGCGGATACGAGCAGTACTTC.

CDR3 sequence reads: CASSSTGQGLETQYF. The CDR3 DNA is TGTGCCAGCAGTTCCACGGGACAGGGATTGGAGACCCAGTACTTC. This chain connects TRBV6-2 or TRBV6-3 to TRBJ2-5; TRBD1 matches at 9 bases. This CDR3 has 15 amino acids. Germline loops: CDR1 MNHEY, CDR2 SVGEGT. J gave up 5 bases and V 4 bases, and 8 bases lay outside the gene matches.

The chain links TRBV18 to TRBJ1-4; 7 bases line up with TRBD1. CDR3 size: 15 residues. In germline, CDR1 is KGHSH, CDR2 LQKENI. Trimming at V came to 2 bases and at J to 5 bases, leaving 5 bases not matched to a gene. Here the CDR3 reads CASSPRQGENEKLFF. The DNA of the CDR3 is TGTGCCAGCTCACCAAGACAGGGAGAAAATGAAAAACTGTTTTTT.

This chain joins TRBV5-8 and TRBJ1-4; TRBD1 agrees at 7 bases. The germline gives CDR1 SGHTS, CDR2 YDEGEE. With 1 base clipped from V and 0 bases from J, the junction kept 9 bases outside the gene matches. The CDR3 is 18 residues long. CDR3 DNA: TGTGCCAGCAGCTTGAAGACAGGGTCCCTTGCAACTAATGAAAAACTGTTTTTT. Residues: CASSLKTGSLATNEKLFF.

The rearrangement joins TRBV18 to TRBJ1-1; 7 positions match TRBD1. Germline lookup yields CDR1 KGHSH and CDR2 LQKENI. This CDR3 is 16 amino acids long. With V trimmed by 4 bases and J by 3 bases, 11 bases remained unmatched. The CDR3 loop reads CASSLLEGATDTEAFF. CDR3 nucleotides: TGTGCCAGCTCACTGTTGGAGGGGGCTACGGACACTGAAGCTTTCTTT.

The chain joins TRBV27 to TRBJ2-3; 13 nucleotides match TRBD2. Germline CDR1 is MNHEY and CDR2 is SMNVEV (reference sequence). The CDR3 totals 16 residues. J gave up 7 bases and V 5 bases, and 9 bases lay outside the gene matches. CDR3 loop: CASSQPSTSGRNTQYF. The CDR3 DNA follows: TGTGCCAGCAGTCAACCTTCGACTAGCGGGAGGAATACGCAGTATTTT.

V usage is TRBV5-1 and J usage is TRBJ1-1; D unresolved. The V gene's germline CDR1 is SGHRS and CDR2 YFSETQ. The CDR3 contains 15 residues. Trimming took off 5 bases at V and 3 bases at J, with 17 bases between the two ends. The CDR3 spells CASRKRPDADTEAFF. The DNA of the CDR3 is TGCGCCAGCAGGAAACGGCCAGATGCGGACACTGAAGCTTTCTTT. The entire variable domain, with the rest obtained from reference TRBV5-1 and TRBJ1-1, is as follows: KAGVTQTPRYLIKTRGQQVTLSCSPISGHRSVSWYQQTPGQGLQFLFEYFSETQRNKGNFPGRFSGRQFSNSRSEMNVSTLELGDSALYLCASRKRPDADTEAFFGQGTRLTVV.

This clone has only a few counts. The chain links TRBV7-9 to TRBJ1-1; D is unresolved. This CDR3 has 16 amino acids. V was clipped by 5 bases and J by 4 bases, with 20 bases between them. Germline V lookup: CDR1 SEHNR, CDR2 FQNEAQ (reference sequence). The CDR3 DNA is TGTGCCAGCAGCCCCGGACGGGAGATCGGACGCACTGAAGCTTTCTTT. Encoded protein: CASSPGREIGRTEAFF.

J is TRBJ2-3 and V is TRBV20-1; D not certain. V dropped 6 bases and J dropped 6 bases, with 7 bases sitting between them. Looked up from germline, CDR1 is DFQATT and CDR2 is SNEGSKA (reference sequence). The CDR3 loop spans 10 amino acids. The CDR3 DNA reads TGCAGTGCCCGAGGCGATACGCAGTATTTT. The encoded protein is CSARGDTQYF.

The gene calls are TRBV18 and TRBJ1-4; D is ambiguous. V lost 4 bases to trimming and J lost 0 bases, with 12 bases between them. CDR1 is KGHSH and CDR2 is LQKENI in the germline V gene. The CDR3 runs to 16 residues. CDR3 sequence: CASSRRTGTTNEKLFF. CDR3 sequence (DNA): TGTGCCAGCTCACGGAGGACGGGGACAACTAATGAAAAACTGTTTTTT.

This rearrangement joins TRBV6-5 to TRBJ1-2; D not certain. Trimming cost V 2 bases and J 0 bases, with 4 bases left between them. Germline V lookup: CDR1 MNHEY, CDR2 SVGAGI. This CDR3 region has 13 residues. Written as DNA, the CDR3 is TGTGCCAGCAGTTACGAGACTAACTATGGCTACACCTTC. Its protein product is CASSYETNYGYTF.

For the CDR3, the DNA is TGTGCCAGTAGTCGAACAGAAGGGGTAGCTTTCTTT. Amino acids: CASSRTEGVAFF. The chain recombines TRBV19 with TRBJ1-1, with D maybe TRBD1 (5 bases). Trimming took 5 bases from V and 10 from J, leaving 14 bases between them. CDR1 is LNHDA, CDR2 SQIVND, per germline (reference sequence). This CDR3 has 12 amino acids.

This clone was seen a single time. The chain is built from TRBV30 and TRBJ2-1; 7 bases are a match to TRBD2. The CDR3 contains 15 residues. In germline, CDR1 is GTSNPN, CDR2 SVGIG (reference sequence). The trim removed 3 bases at V and 2 bases at J, leaving 7 bases unmatched. CDR3 DNA sequence: TGTGCCTGGAGCTTAGCGGGCCCCCCCTACAATGAGCAGTTCTTC. Protein product: CAWSLAGPPYNEQFF. The full variable domain, rest sourced from reference TRBV30 and TRBJ2-1, is SQTIHQWPATLVQPVGSPLSLECTVEGTSNPNLYWYRQAAGRGLQLLFYSVGIGQISSEVPQNLSASRPQDRQFILSSKKLLLSDSGFYLCAWSLAGPPYNEQFFGPGTRLTVL.

This chain links TRBV9 with TRBJ1-1, with D unresolved. CDR3 length equals 14 residues. V gave up 6 bases and J gave up 1 base, with 13 bases separating them. Germline V gene lookup returns CDR1 SGDLS and CDR2 YYNGEE. For the CDR3, the DNA is TGTGCCAGCACCGTCGGTTCCTGGAACACTGAAGCTTTCTTT. It yields the protein CASTVGSWNTEAFF.

The J gene is TRBJ2-7, the V gene TRBV14, with TRBD2 matching 13 bases. CDR1 and CDR2 from the germline V gene are SGHDN and FVKESK. The CDR3 is made up of 17 amino acids. The J segment lost 4 bases and the V segment lost 4 bases, leaving 10 bases of the junction unmatched. This CDR3 reads CASSPLRGLAGVYEQYF. CDR3 in DNA: TGTGCCAGCAGCCCTTTACGCGGACTAGCGGGAGTTTACGAGCAGTACTTC.

The V call is TRBV7-9, the J call TRBJ2-7; 9 bases map to TRBD1. The junction had 8 bases not matched to a gene; V was cut back by 3 bases and J by 5 bases. The CDR3 has 15 residues. Germline loops: CDR1 SEHNR, CDR2 FQNEAQ (reference sequence). CDR3 DNA sequence: TGTGCCAGCAGCTTCACGGGACAGGGAGGAGACGAGCAGTACTTC. This codes for CASSFTGQGGDEQYF.